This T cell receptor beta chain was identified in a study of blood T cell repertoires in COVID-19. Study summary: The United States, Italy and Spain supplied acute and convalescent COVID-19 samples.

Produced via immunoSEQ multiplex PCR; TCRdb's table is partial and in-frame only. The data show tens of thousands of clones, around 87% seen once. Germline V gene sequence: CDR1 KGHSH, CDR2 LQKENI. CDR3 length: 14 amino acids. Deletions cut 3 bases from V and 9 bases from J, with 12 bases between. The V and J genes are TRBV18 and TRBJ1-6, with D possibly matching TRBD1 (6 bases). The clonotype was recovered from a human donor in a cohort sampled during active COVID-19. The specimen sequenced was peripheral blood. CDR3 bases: TGTGCCAGCTCACCCGACAGGACCTCTTCACCCCTCCACTTT. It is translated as CASSPDRTSSPLHF.